This record looks at one T cell receptor (beta chain) sequence and its context. What it binds is not known. This CDR3 spans 13 amino acids. Germline-derived CDR1 and CDR2 are MNHEY and SVGEGT. The data were taken from a study of blood T cells in healthy people across ages. Study results and limitations: With age, beta diversity per million T cells declined roughly linearly, significantly by 30 to 40.

Each of the donors had roughly 10 milliliters of peripheral blood drawn into EDTA-treated Vacutainer tubes. The authors extracted at least 6 micrograms of total RNA per sample. Alongside a J-beta primer mix, a sample-barcoded 5' primer served in a second PCR lasting about 7 to 11 cycles. TCRdb used MiXCR to reprocess the 5' RACE reads, holding one entry per CDR3 protein. The table has around 990,000 distinct CDR3 sequences, roughly two fifths seen once. The V call is TRBV6-2 or TRBV6-3, the J call TRBJ2-4; D ambiguous. The DNA end lines up better with TRBJ2-7; the J call may be wrong. Sample: blood. The receptor comes from a man aged 18 to 29 in good health. The CDR3 DNA reads as TGTGCCAGCAGCTACATACTGGATTACGAGCAGTACTTC. Translation gives CASSYILDYEQYF.